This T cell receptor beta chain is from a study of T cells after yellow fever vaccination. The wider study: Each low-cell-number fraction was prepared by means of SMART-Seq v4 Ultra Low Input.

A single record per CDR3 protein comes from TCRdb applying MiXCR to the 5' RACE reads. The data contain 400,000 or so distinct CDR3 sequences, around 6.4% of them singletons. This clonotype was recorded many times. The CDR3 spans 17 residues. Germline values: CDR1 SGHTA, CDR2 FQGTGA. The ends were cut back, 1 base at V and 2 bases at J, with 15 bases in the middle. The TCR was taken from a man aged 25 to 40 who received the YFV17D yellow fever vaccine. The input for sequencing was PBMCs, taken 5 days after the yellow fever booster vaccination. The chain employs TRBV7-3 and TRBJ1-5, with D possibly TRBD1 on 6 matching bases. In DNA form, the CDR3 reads TGTGCCAGCAGCTTAAGGGGTGCAGGGGTGGGCAATCAGCCCCAGCATTTT. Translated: CASSLRGAGVGNQPQHF.